The 11 T cell receptor beta chains below were found in one sample sequenced in a study of response to subunit inactivated influenza vaccine. TCRdb analysed the RT-PCR reads with MiXCR anew, one entry per CDR3 protein. The sample holds 650,000 to 800,000 distinct CDR3 sequences, about 15% seen once. Here the sequenced sample was PBMCs from blood, taken about 14 days before vaccination. Receptor source: a middle-aged man who received an inactivated influenza vaccine.

The rearrangement links TRBV15 to TRBJ2-7; TRBD2 matches at 11 bases. The ends lost 3 bases at V and 2 bases at J; junction bases unmatched: 6. CDR3 length equals 16 residues. CDR1 and CDR2 (germline): LNHNV, YYDKDF (reference sequence). The DNA of the CDR3 is TGTGCCACCAGCAGCACACTAGCGGGAGAGCCCTACGAGCAGTACTTC. Translating it yields CATSSTLAGEPYEQYF.

CDR3 nucleotides: TGCAGCGGCTCTTGGTTTGGGTTAAGAACTGAAGCTTTCTTT. This sequence encodes CSGSWFGLRTEAFF. The genes are TRBV29-1 and TRBJ1-1; D unresolved. CDR3 length: 14 residues. V was pared by 7 bases and J by 5 bases, with 20 bases between. Germline values: CDR1 SQVTM, CDR2 ANQGSEA.

The gene calls are TRBV24-1 and TRBJ2-1; TRBD1 is a possible D gene (6 bases). The CDR3 length is 16 residues. CDR1 and CDR2 (germline): KGHDR, SFDVKD. Trimming stripped 4 bases from V and 0 bases from J, with 12 bases between. CDR3 region: CATSDPAGVSYNEQFF. The CDR3 nucleotides are TGTGCCACCAGTGACCCAGCAGGGGTCTCCTACAATGAGCAGTTCTTC.

This clonotype was seen only a few times. The chain carries TRBV20-1 and TRBJ1-1; D is perhaps TRBD1 (5 bases). The CDR3 extends over 14 amino acids. V was pared by 2 bases and J by 8 bases, with 18 bases between. Germline CDR1 DFQATT, CDR2 SNEGSKA (reference sequence). CDR3 bases: TGCAGTGCTAGACCAATGGACACGTTGAGGGAAGCTTTCTTT. Amino acids: CSARPMDTLREAFF.

The V and J genes are TRBV7-3 and TRBJ2-3; D is perhaps TRBD2 (6 bases). With 5 bases removed from V and 2 bases from J, the gap between germline ends came to 11 bases. CDR1 and CDR2 (germline): SGHTA, FQGTGA. This CDR3 is 14 amino acids long. CDR3 sequence: CASSTGVFTDTQYF. For the CDR3, the DNA is TGTGCCAGCAGCACGGGAGTTTTCACAGATACGCAGTATTTT.

The V call is TRBV7-6, the J call TRBJ2-7, with 13 positions matching TRBD2. The CDR3 spans 15 residues. Germline values: CDR1 SGHVS, CDR2 FNYEAQ. The ends lost 4 bases at V and 2 bases at J; junction bases unmatched: 2. Here the CDR3 DNA reads TGTGCCAGCAGCTCGACTAGCGGGGGGACCTACGAGCAGTACTTC. It codes for CASSSTSGGTYEQYF.

This clonotype was counted a few times. The gene calls are TRBV3-1 and TRBJ1-2; 9 bases are a match to TRBD1. The CDR3 contains 15 residues. Germline values: CDR1 LGHDT, CDR2 YNNKEL (reference sequence). V shed 4 bases, J shed 2 bases, and the junction held 5 bases outside the gene matches. CDR3 bases: TGTGCCAGCAGCCCACTAGACAGGGGGAACTATGGCTACACCTTC. Translated, it gives CASSPLDRGNYGYTF.

The genes are TRBV5-1 and TRBJ2-7; TRBD1 aligns across 7 bases. Unmatched junction bases numbered 9, after V lost 4 bases and J lost 2 bases. The germline V gene encodes CDR1 SGHRS and CDR2 YFSETQ. The CDR3 consists of 15 residues. CDR3 DNA sequence: TGCGCCAGCAGCCGGGGTGGGACAGAGACCTACGAGCAGTACTTC. It specifies CASSRGGTETYEQYF. Full variable domain (outside the CDR3, taken from reference TRBV5-1 and TRBJ2-7): KAGVTQTPRYLIKTRGQQVTLSCSPISGHRSVSWYQQTPGQGLQFLFEYFSETQRNKGNFPGRFSGRQFSNSRSEMNVSTLELGDSALYLCASSRGGTETYEQYFGPGTRLTVT.

The sample holds a few counts of this clonotype. The chain recombines TRBV20-1 with TRBJ1-5; no clear D gene. This CDR3 comprises 14 residues. Deletions cut 2 bases from V and 1 base from J, with 9 bases between. Germline CDR1 and CDR2: DFQATT and SNEGSKA (reference sequence). The CDR3, as DNA: TGCAGTGCTAGACTGGATACCAGCAATCAGCCCCAGCATTTT. Amino acids: CSARLDTSNQPQHF.

Only a few counts were recorded for this clonotype. J is TRBJ2-7 and V is TRBV12-3 or TRBV12-4, with 10 bases identical to TRBD2. Trimming removed 4 bases from V and 6 bases from J; junction bases left unmatched: 0. The CDR3 sequence is 12 residues long. CDR3 sequence (DNA): TGTGCCAGCAGTTGGACTAGCGGCGAGCAGTACTTC. This gives the protein CASSWTSGEQYF.

The CDR3 bases are TGTGCCAGCAGCTTAGCTCCGACAGGGCGTCATGGCTACACCTTC. Its protein product is CASSLAPTGRHGYTF. The V gene is TRBV7-9, the J gene TRBJ1-2, with 7 bases identical to TRBD1. The CDR3 sequence is 15 residues long. The germline gives CDR1 SEHNR, CDR2 FQNEAQ (reference sequence). The V segment lost 0 bases and the J segment 6 bases; nucleotides outside the gene matches: 7. Combining the CDR3 with reference TRBV7-9 and TRBJ1-2 gives the whole variable domain DTGVSQNPRHKITKRGQNVTFRCDPISEHNRLYWYRQTLGQGPEFLTYFQNEAQLEKSRLLSDRFSAERPKGSFSTLEIQRTEQGDSAMYLCASSLAPTGRHGYTFGSGTRLTVV.